The next 9 T cell receptor beta chains were all read from a single sample in a study of T cell repertoires in cytomegalovirus infection. Their antigens remain unidentified. TCRdb called the reads again in MiXCR, with one record for every CDR3 protein. In the table there are roughly 700,000 distinct CDR3 sequences, roughly 30% of which are singletons. The specimen was cultured PBMCs, collected from culture after CMV antigen stimulation. These receptors all come from a human donor in good health (CMV status not recorded). Some clones in this sample may be carry-over from other donors' samples.

There are a few counts of this clonotype. The chain joins TRBV19 to TRBJ2-7, with a possible D match to TRBD2 (5 bases). V was shortened by 4 bases and J by 6 bases, with 10 bases between the two germline ends. Germline V gene data show CDR1 as LNHDA and CDR2 as SQIVND (reference sequence). The CDR3 runs to 12 residues. The CDR3 is CASSNRGGEQYF. CDR3 bases: TGTGCCAGTAGTAATCGAGGAGGCGAGCAGTACTTC.

This clonotype appeared many times. The chain employs TRBV7-2 and TRBJ2-7; 10 positions match TRBD2. The CDR3 is 15 residues long. Germline-derived CDR1 and CDR2 are SGHTA and FQGNSA. V lost 5 bases, J lost 4 bases, and 8 bases stayed unmatched. The CDR3 bases are TGTGCCAGCAGCCAACGCCCGGGACTAGCGTACGAGCAGTACTTC. Amino acid sequence: CASSQRPGLAYEQYF. Full variable domain (rest looked up from reference TRBV7-2 and TRBJ2-7): GAGVSQSPSNKVTEKGKDVELRCDPISGHTALYWYRQSLGQGLEFLIYFQGNSAPDKSGLPSDRFSAERTGGSVSTLTIQRTQQEDSAVYLCASSQRPGLAYEQYFGPGTRLTVT.

This clonotype occurred a few times. This rearrangement joins TRBV20-1 to TRBJ2-1, with D uncertain. V was cut by 6 bases and J by 1 base, with 13 bases left in between. Germline lookup yields CDR1 DFQATT and CDR2 SNEGSKA (reference sequence). The CDR3 consists of 14 residues. The CDR3 here is CSAPPGGSYNEQFF. CDR3 coding DNA: TGCAGTGCCCCCCCGGGCGGATCCTACAATGAGCAGTTCTTC.

This clonotype was recorded once. One end of the junction is discordant with germline, which a read error may explain. The rearrangement joins TRBV6-1 to TRBJ1-1; D remains unclear. CDR3 length equals 12 residues. Germline CDR1 and CDR2: MNHNS and SASEGT. The CDR3 is CASSDGNSEAFF. The CDR3 bases are TGTGCCAGCAGTGACGGGAACTCTGAAGCTTTCTTT.

The chain combines TRBV18 with TRBJ2-3; D is perhaps TRBD2 (6 bases). CDR1 and CDR2 from the germline V gene are KGHSH and LQKENI. The CDR3 covers 13 residues. The V end was cut by 5 bases, the J end by 5 bases, with 11 bases between. CDR3 loop: CASSFQGGDTQYF. CDR3 DNA: TGTGCCAGCTCATTTCAGGGAGGAGATACGCAGTATTTT.

This clonotype was detected only a few times. For the CDR3, the DNA is TGTGCCAGCAGTTACTTAGGGACTAGCGGGAGGGGACCCTACAATGAGCAGTTCTTC. Translated, it gives CASSYLGTSGRGPYNEQFF. V and J are TRBV6-7 and TRBJ2-1; 16 bases are a match to TRBD2. TRBV6-7 carries the ORF label, with uncertain function. The CDR3 loop spans 19 amino acids. After removal of 1 base from V and 2 bases from J, the junction contained 5 bases not matched to a gene.

The chain uses TRBV7-9 and TRBJ1-4, with unresolved D. The CDR3 runs 15 residues. Looked up from germline, CDR1 is SEHNR and CDR2 is FQNEAQ (reference sequence). V gave up 1 base and J gave up 7 bases, with 13 bases separating them. The CDR3 bases are TGTGCCAGCAGCTTAGGCACGGGTTTCTTTGAAAAACTGTTTTTT. Translation: CASSLGTGFFEKLFF.

There are many counts of this clonotype. The chain uses TRBV12-3 or TRBV12-4 and TRBJ1-2, with D possibly being TRBD1 (6 bases). The length of the CDR3 is 15 residues. The V end was cut by 10 bases, the J end by 3 bases, with 21 bases between. Here the CDR3 reads CATRMPTGPDYGYTF. The CDR3 DNA reads as TGTGCCACCCGAATGCCGACAGGTCCGGACTATGGCTACACCTTC.

The V gene is TRBV18, the J gene TRBJ2-3; maybe TRBD2 (5 bases). The CDR3 extends over 14 amino acids. The germline V gene encodes CDR1 KGHSH and CDR2 LQKENI. Between the trimmed V and J ends, which lost 3 bases and 6 bases, there was a span of 13 bases. The CDR3 DNA reads TGTGCCAGCTCACCGACCGGGGATGATGATACGCAGTATTTT. It yields the protein CASSPTGDDDTQYF.